This T cell receptor (beta chain) was recorded in a study of early T cells in non-severe SARS-CoV-2 infection. Study-level background: Sequenced bulk RNA came from whole blood that was unsorted, and chains were unpaired. Whole-study findings and limits: Clonotype matching in VDJdb favored anti-spike CD8 responses and did not capture private and CD4 specificities.

The library protocol tagged individual cDNA molecules with unique molecular identifiers. TCRdb re-called the 5' RACE reads with MiXCR, one entry per CDR3 protein. Altogether around 77,000 distinct CDR3 sequences are present, about 9.5% being singletons, with the ten largest covering approximately 8%. In its sample, this clonotype was seen many times. The target antigen is unknown. Losses at the gene ends were 4 bases for V and 5 bases for J; bases not matched to a gene: 6. The germline CDR1 and CDR2 sequences are LGHDT and YNNKEL (reference sequence). The CDR3 runs to 15 residues. The chain couples TRBV3-1 to TRBJ2-5, with 11 bases identical to TRBD2. This TCR was recovered from an adult who was a healthcare worker with PCR-confirmed SARS-CoV-2 infection or an uninfected control (not recorded which). The sequenced sample was whole blood, obtained at baseline. CDR3 in amino acids: CASSLAGGPPETQYF. In nucleotides, the CDR3 is TGTGCCAGCAGCCTAGCGGGGGGGCCGCCCGAGACCCAGTACTTC.